These T cell receptor beta chains were read from a single sample in a study of OX40 agonist ivuxolimab in advanced cancers. Repertoires were generated with immunoSEQ multiplex PCR, while TCRdb's copy carries only in-frame clones and drops some. Of 50,000 or so clones listed, around 77% are singletons. Sequences were derived from CD4+ or CD8+ T cells sorted from blood, sampled in a trial of the OX40 agonist ivuxolimab. These receptors were collected from an adult with an advanced solid tumor such as melanoma, head and neck, liver or kidney cancer. The CDR3 runs from the conserved cysteine through the conserved F or W. The D gene is left open where the match is weak. Size is omitted from some rows. Given values are once, few, many or a class for expanded clones.

clone size,D gene,J gene,V gene,CDR3 DNA,CDR3 protein
-,TRBD1,TRBJ1-3,TRBV5-1,TGCGCCAGCAGCTTGGGGGACAGGGGCTCTGGAAACACCATATATTTT,CASSLGDRGSGNTIYF
-,-,TRBJ1-1,TRBV5-6,TGTGCCAGCAGCGGGCGGAACGGGGGGGACACTGAAGCTTTCTTT,CASSGRNGGDTEAFF
medium-sized,-,TRBJ1-5,TRBV27,TGTGCCAGCAGTCCCAGAGGCCAGCCCCAGCATTTT,CASSPRGQPQHF
-,-,TRBJ2-1,TRBV28,TGTGCCAGCAGTTATGCTAGGCGCTACAATGAGCAGTTCTTC,CASSYARRYNEQFF
-,-,TRBJ2-1,TRBV20-1,TGCAGTGCTTCCGGGTTCAATGAGCAGTTCTTC,CSASGFNEQFF
-,TRBD2,TRBJ2-3,TRBV18,TGTGCCAGCTCACCAGCGGCGGCTAGCGGGAGAGATACGCAGTATTTT,CASSPAAASGRDTQYF
once,-,TRBJ1-2,TRBV5-4,TGTGCCAGCAGCTTGGAGCCAAGCGGCCCCAGCTACACCTTC,CASSLEPSGPSYTF
few,-,TRBJ1-3,TRBV5-1,TGCGCCAGCAGCTTGGCCTCAGGGGAAGGAAACACCATATATTTT,CASSLASGEGNTIYF
-,-,TRBJ1-4,TRBV16,TGTGCCAGCAGCCCCCGGGGTCTTGGTGAAAAACTGTTTTTT,CASSPRGLGEKLFF
-,-,TRBJ2-3,TRBV27,TGTGCCAGCAGTCTGAGTCTACGACAGGATAGCACAGATACGCAGTATTTT,CASSLSLRQDSTDTQYF
-,TRBD2,TRBJ2-7,TRBV27,TGTGCCAGCAGACTTTTAAGCGGGAGGAGGATGGGGAACGAGCAGTACTTC,CASRLLSGRRMGNEQYF
few,TRBD1,TRBJ1-5,TRBV6-5,TGTGCCAGCAGTCCAGGGGGAGGGTTAAATCAGCCCCAGCATTTT,CASSPGGGLNQPQHF
medium-sized,-,TRBJ2-7,TRBV4-1,TGCGCCAGCAGCCAAGTACCCCCTCGACGGGAAAGCTCCTACGAGCAGTACTTC,CASSQVPPRRESSYEQYF
-,-,TRBJ2-3,TRBV18,TGTGCCAGCTCACCACGGGCGCAGGGCATGGGAAGCACAGATACGCAGTATTTT,CASSPRAQGMGSTDTQYF
-,-,TRBJ1-6,TRBV18,TGTGCCAGCTCACCAAGAGGCGGGGATTCACCCCTCCACTTT,CASSPRGGDSPLHF
-,TRBD1,TRBJ2-5,TRBV11-3,TGTGCCAGCAGCCGACACAGGGGCCAAGAGACCCAGTACTTC,CASSRHRGQETQYF
few,TRBD1,TRBJ1-2,TRBV6-1,TGTGCCACCGCGGCGGGGGACAGGGGCGGGTTC,CATAAGDRGGF
-,-,TRBJ2-2,TRBV5-8,TGTGCCAGCAGCTTGGTCGGGACGAACACCGGGGAGCTGTTTTTT,CASSLVGTNTGELFF
few,TRBD2,TRBJ2-3,TRBV5-1,TGCGCCAGCAGCCCGCTTTTAGCGGGAACAGATACGCAGTATTTT,CASSPLLAGTDTQYF
few,-,TRBJ1-6,TRBV5-1,TGCGCCAGCAGCTTAAGCTTGGGTTCACCCCTCCACTTT,CASSLSLGSPLHF
medium-sized,TRBD1,TRBJ2-7,TRBV5-1,TGCGCCAGCAGCTTGTCGGGACAGGGGAAAGAGCAGTACTTC,CASSLSGQGKEQYF
once,TRBD1,TRBJ2-7,TRBV27,TGTGCCAGCAGTCCGTGGACAGGGACGCTTCGGGAGCAGTACTTC,CASSPWTGTLREQYF
-,-,TRBJ2-7,TRBV7-9,TGTGCCAGCAGCTTAGCGGGCACGAACGAGCAGTACTTC,CASSLAGTNEQYF
once,TRBD1,TRBJ2-3,TRBV5-1,TGCGCCAGCAGCTTGTTTAGGACAGGGGGCACAGATACGCAGTATTTT,CASSLFRTGGTDTQYF
-,TRBD1,TRBJ1-2,TRBV7-9,TGTGCCAGCAGTTCCCCGGGACAGGGGTTCTATGGCTACACCTTC,CASSSPGQGFYGYTF
many,-,TRBJ1-5,TRBV27,TGTGCCAGCAGTCCCGGCAGCTATAGCAATCAGCCCCAGCATTTT,CASSPGSYSNQPQHF
-,-,TRBJ1-5,TRBV9,TGTGCCAGCAGCGCCCAGGGAGGGAATCAGCCCCAGCATTTT,CASSAQGGNQPQHF
-,-,TRBJ2-7,TRBV7-9,TGTGCCAGCAGCTTAAAAAGCGGGTGGAGCTCCTACGAGCAGTACTTC,CASSLKSGWSSYEQYF
-,-,TRBJ2-1,TRBV11-2,TGTGCCAGCAGCTTCAAGGAGTGGCGTGACAATGAGCAGTTCTTC,CASSFKEWRDNEQFF
-,-,TRBJ2-3,TRBV6-1,TGTGCCAGCAGTGGTCAGAACACAGATACGCAGTATTTT,CASSGQNTDTQYF
-,TRBD2,TRBJ2-5,TRBV12-5,TGTGCTAGTGGTTTGGTATCGGGGGGTCCCAAGACCCAGTACTTC,CASGLVSGGPKTQYF
-,-,TRBJ2-1,TRBV18,TGTGCCAGCTCCCTCAGGAGGGAGACCAATGAGCAGTTCTTC,CASSLRRETNEQFF
-,-,TRBJ1-1,TRBV5-1,TGCGCCAGCAGCTTAGTAGGGGAGAACACTGAAGCTTTCTTT,CASSLVGENTEAFF
few,TRBD2,TRBJ2-1,TRBV7-2,TGTGCCAGCCGACTAGCGGGAGGGTTTGTGAGCTACAATGAGCAGTTCTTC,CASRLAGGFVSYNEQFF
-,-,TRBJ1-3,TRBV5-1,TGCGCCAGCAGCGTCGGCCTACAAGGGGCCGGAAACACCATATATTTT,CASSVGLQGAGNTIYF
-,TRBD2,TRBJ2-1,TRBV30,TGTGCCTGGAGTGTACGCGGACTAGCGGGAGGGAATGAGCAGTTCTTC,CAWSVRGLAGGNEQFF
-,TRBD1,TRBJ1-2,TRBV30,TGTGCCTGGAGGAGACAGGGTGATGGCTACACCTTC,CAWRRQGDGYTF
few,-,TRBJ1-2,TRBV18,TGTGCCAGCTCACCAGGGACGGAGAACTATGGCTACACCTTC,CASSPGTENYGYTF
-,TRBD1,TRBJ1-1,TRBV11-1,TGTGCCAGCAGCTGGACCCAGACAGGGACTGAAGCTTTCTTT,CASSWTQTGTEAFF
-,-,TRBJ2-7,TRBV5-6,TGTGCCAGCAGCTCACTGGGCTACGAGCAGTACTTC,CASSSLGYEQYF
-,-,TRBJ1-2,TRBV7-9,TGTGCCAGCAGCCAAGATGTCCAGGCTACTAACTATGGCTACACCTTC,CASSQDVQATNYGYTF
-,TRBD1,TRBJ2-1,TRBV11-2,TGTGCCAGCAGCTTAGGGTCATCACGGACAGGTAAATTCTTC,CASSLGSSRTGKFF
once,TRBD1,TRBJ1-2,TRBV28,TGTGCCAGCAGACCGACCGGGACAGGGGGCGGCTATGGCTACACCTTC,CASRPTGTGGGYGYTF
-,-,TRBJ2-1,TRBV5-1,TGCGCCAGCAGCCCGGAGCTGGGGCACAATGAGCAGTTCTTC,CASSPELGHNEQFF
few,-,TRBJ1-2,TRBV15,TGTGCCACCAGCCCGGCGGTGGGCTATGGCTACACCTTC,CATSPAVGYGYTF
-,-,TRBJ2-2,TRBV5-4,TGTGCCAGCAGCTTGGAGACGAAGGGGTCCGGGGAGCTGTTTTTT,CASSLETKGSGELFF
-,TRBD1,TRBJ2-7,TRBV7-8,TGTGCCAGCAGCTTAGGGACAGGGGGCGCCGAGCAGTACTTC,CASSLGTGGAEQYF
-,-,TRBJ2-1,TRBV7-6,TGTGCCAGCAGCTCCCCCCTTGTCTCTGGAGGGAATGAGCAGTTCTTC,CASSSPLVSGGNEQFF
-,-,TRBJ1-1,TRBV5-1,TGCGCCAGCAGCTTTGGTACGACAGTTAGGCTGAACACTGAAGCTTTCTTT,CASSFGTTVRLNTEAFF
few,-,TRBJ2-1,TRBV28,TGTGCCAGCAGTTCGACCAGCAGGATAGCCTATGAGCAGTTCTTC,CASSSTSRIAYEQFF
-,-,TRBJ2-2,TRBV27,TGTGCCAGCAGCCCCCGGGGGCCCACCGGGGAGCTGTTTTTT,CASSPRGPTGELFF
few,TRBD1,TRBJ1-4,TRBV5-1,TGCGCCAGCAGCGTTCAGGGGGCTGATGAAAAACTGTTTTTT,CASSVQGADEKLFF